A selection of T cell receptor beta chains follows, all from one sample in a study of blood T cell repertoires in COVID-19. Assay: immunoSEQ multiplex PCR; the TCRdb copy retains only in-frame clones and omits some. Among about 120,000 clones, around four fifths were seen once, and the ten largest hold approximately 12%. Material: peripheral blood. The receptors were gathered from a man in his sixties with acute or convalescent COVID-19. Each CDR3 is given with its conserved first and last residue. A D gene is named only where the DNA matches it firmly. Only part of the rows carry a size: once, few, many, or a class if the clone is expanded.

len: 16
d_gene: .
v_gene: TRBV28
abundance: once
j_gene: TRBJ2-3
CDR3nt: TGTGCCAGCAGTGTATTTGGTGGCGGCCCCACAGATACGCAGTATTTT
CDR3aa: CASSVFGGGPTDTQYF

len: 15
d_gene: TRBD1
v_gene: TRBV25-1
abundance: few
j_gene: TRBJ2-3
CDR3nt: TGTGCCAGCAGTCAGACAGGGCCTAGCACAGATACGCAGTATTTT
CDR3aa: CASSQTGPSTDTQYF

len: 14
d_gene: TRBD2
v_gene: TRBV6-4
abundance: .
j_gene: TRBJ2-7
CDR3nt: TGTGCCAGCAGAGCGCGGGGGAGCTCCTACGAGCAGTACTTC
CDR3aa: CASRARGSSYEQYF

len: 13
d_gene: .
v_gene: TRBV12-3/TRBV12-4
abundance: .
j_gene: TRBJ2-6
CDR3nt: TGTGCCAGCAACCTACAGGGGGCCAACGTCCTGACTTTC
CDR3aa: CASNLQGANVLTF

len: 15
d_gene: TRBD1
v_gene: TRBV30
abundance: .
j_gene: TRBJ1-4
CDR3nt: TGTGCCTGGAGTGAACAGGGGGCAACTAATGAAAAACTGTTTTTT
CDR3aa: CAWSEQGATNEKLFF

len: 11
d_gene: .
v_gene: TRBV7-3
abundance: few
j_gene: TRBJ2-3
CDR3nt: TGTGCCAGCAGCCTTACAGATACGCAGTATTTT
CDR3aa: CASSLTDTQYF

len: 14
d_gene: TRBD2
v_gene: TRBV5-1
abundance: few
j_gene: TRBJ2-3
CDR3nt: TGCGCCAGCAGCGCTAGCGGGTCGGCGTTTGAGCAGTATTTT
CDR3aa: CASSASGSAFEQYF

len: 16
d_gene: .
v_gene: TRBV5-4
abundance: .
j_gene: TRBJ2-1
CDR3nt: TGTGCCAGCAGCTCAGGGGGCGGGGGATTCTACAATGAGCAGTTCTTC
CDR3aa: CASSSGGGGFYNEQFF

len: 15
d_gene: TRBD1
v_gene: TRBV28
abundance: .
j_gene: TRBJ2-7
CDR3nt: TGTGCCAGCAGCCTCGGGACAGTGTTGACCTACGAGCAGTACTTC
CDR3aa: CASSLGTVLTYEQYF

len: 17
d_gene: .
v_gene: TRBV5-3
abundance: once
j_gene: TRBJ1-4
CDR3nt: TGTGCCAGAAGTCCCGCGGGGGTCAGGGAACCATATGAAAAACTGTTTTTT
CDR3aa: CARSPAGVREPYEKLFF

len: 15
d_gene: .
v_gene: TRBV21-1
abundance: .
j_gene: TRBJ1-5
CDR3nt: TGTGCCAGCAGCCCGCGGACAGGCGGCAATCAGCCCCAGCATTTT
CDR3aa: CASSPRTGGNQPQHF

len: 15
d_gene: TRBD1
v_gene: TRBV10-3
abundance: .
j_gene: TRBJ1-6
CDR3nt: TGTGCCATCAGGGACAGGGGGCTTGAAAACTCACCCCTCCACTTT
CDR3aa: CAIRDRGLENSPLHF

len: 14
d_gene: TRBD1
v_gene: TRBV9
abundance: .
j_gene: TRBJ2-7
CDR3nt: TGTGCCAGCAGCGCGGGACAGGGGGGCTACGAGCAGTACTTC
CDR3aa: CASSAGQGGYEQYF

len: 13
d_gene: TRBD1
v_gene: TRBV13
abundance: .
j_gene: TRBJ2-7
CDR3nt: TGTGCCAGCAGCTACCGGGACAGGGGCGAGCAGTACTTC
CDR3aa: CASSYRDRGEQYF

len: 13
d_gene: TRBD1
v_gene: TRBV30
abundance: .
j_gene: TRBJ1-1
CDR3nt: TGTGCCTGGAAACCCAAGGCAGGGGGCGAAGCTTTCTTT
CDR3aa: CAWKPKAGGEAFF

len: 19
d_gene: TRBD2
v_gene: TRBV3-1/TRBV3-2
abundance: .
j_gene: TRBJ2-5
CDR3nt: TGTGCCAGCAGCCGAACAAATGGACCAGGGCGGGGGTACCAAGAGACCCAGTACTTC
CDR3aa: CASSRTNGPGRGYQETQYF

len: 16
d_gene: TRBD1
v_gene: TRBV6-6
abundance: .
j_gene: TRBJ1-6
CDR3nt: TGTGCCAGCAGTTACTCAACCGGGACAGGGATTTCACCCCTCCACTTT
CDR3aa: CASSYSTGTGISPLHF

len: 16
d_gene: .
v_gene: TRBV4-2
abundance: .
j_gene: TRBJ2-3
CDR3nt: TGTGCCAGCAGCCAAGACGCTAGCCGAAGTGGGGATACGCAGTATTTT
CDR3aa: CASSQDASRSGDTQYF

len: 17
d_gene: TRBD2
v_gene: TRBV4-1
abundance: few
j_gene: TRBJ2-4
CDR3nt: TGCGCCAGCAGCCCCCCGACTAGCGGGAGGCCCAAAAACATTCAGTACTTC
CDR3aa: CASSPPTSGRPKNIQYF

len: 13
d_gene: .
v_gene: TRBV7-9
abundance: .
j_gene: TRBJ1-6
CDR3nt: TGTGCCAGCAGCTTAATAGGGGATTCACCCCTCCACTTT
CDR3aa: CASSLIGDSPLHF

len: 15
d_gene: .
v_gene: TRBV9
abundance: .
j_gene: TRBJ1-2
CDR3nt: TGTGCCAGCAGCGTAGCCCCCGGGGTGAACTATGGCTACACCTTC
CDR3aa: CASSVAPGVNYGYTF

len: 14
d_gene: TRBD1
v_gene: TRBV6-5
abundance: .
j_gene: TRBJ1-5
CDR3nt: TGTGCCAGCAGTACCAACAGGGGTAATCAGCCCCAGCATTTT
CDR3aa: CASSTNRGNQPQHF

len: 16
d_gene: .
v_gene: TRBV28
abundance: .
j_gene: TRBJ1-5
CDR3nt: TGTGCCAGCAGTTTCTTAGGGGCAGGGGACAATCAGCCCCAGCATTTT
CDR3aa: CASSFLGAGDNQPQHF

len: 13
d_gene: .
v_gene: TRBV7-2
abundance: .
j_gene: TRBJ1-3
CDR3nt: TGTGCCAGCAGCTCGGGACTGGGAAACACCATATATTTT
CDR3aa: CASSSGLGNTIYF

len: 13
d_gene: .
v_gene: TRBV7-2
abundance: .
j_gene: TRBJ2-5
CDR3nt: TGTGCCAGCAGCAACGCGGCGGTTGAGACCCAGTACTTC
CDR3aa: CASSNAAVETQYF

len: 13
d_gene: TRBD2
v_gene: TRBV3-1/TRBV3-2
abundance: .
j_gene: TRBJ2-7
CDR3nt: TGTGCCAGCAGAACTAGCGGGGCCTACGAGCAGTACTTC
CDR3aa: CASRTSGAYEQYF

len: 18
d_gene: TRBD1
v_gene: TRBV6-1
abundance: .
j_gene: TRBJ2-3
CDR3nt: TGTGCCAGCAGTGAAAACCTTCGCGGGACAGGGAAAACAGATACGCAGTATTTT
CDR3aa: CASSENLRGTGKTDTQYF

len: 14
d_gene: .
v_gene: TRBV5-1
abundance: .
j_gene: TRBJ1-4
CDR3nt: TGCGCCAGCAGCTTGGTTCCAGGGCACGAAAAACTGTTTTTT
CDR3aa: CASSLVPGHEKLFF

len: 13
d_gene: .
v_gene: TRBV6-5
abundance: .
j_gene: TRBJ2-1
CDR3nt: TGTGCCAGCGAGAGGCTAAGCTACAATGAGCAGTTCTTC
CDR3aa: CASERLSYNEQFF

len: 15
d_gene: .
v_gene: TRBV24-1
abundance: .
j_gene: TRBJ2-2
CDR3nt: TGTGCCACCAGTGATGAACTGACGAACACCGGGGAGCTGTTTTTT
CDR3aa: CATSDELTNTGELFF

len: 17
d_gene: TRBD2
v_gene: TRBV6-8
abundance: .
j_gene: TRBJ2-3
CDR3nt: TGTGCCAGCAGAGATAAGCGGGAGGGCCGTGACGCAGATACGCAGTATTTT
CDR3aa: CASRDKREGRDADTQYF

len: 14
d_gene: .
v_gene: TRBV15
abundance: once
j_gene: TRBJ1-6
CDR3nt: TGTGCCACCAGCAGAGGACAGCCTAATTCACCCCTCCACTTT
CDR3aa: CATSRGQPNSPLHF

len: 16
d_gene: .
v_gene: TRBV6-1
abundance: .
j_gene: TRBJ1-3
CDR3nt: TGTGCCAGCAGTGAAGCGCTCGGGGGTTCGGGAAACACCATATATTTT
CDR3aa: CASSEALGGSGNTIYF

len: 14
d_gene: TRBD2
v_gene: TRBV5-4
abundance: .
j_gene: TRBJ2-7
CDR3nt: TGTGCCAGCAGCGTAACCGGGACTAGAGGCGAGCAGTACTTC
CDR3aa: CASSVTGTRGEQYF

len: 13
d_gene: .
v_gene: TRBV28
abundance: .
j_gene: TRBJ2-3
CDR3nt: TGTGCCAGCAGTTCCGGGTCCACAGATACGCAGTATTTT
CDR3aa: CASSSGSTDTQYF

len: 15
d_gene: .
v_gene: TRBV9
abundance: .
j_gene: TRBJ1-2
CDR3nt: TGTGCCAGCAGCGTAGAGCCCTGGAGCGGCTATGGCTACACCTTC
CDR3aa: CASSVEPWSGYGYTF

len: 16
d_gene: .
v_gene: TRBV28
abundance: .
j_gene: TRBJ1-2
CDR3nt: TGTGCCAGCAGTTCGACAGGACCTAGAGCTAACTATGGCTACACCTTC
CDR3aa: CASSSTGPRANYGYTF